The 25 T cell receptor beta chains given below trace back to one sample, sequenced in a study of spatial heterogeneity in lung cancer. One entry per CDR3 protein results from TCRdb running MiXCR on the 5' RACE reads. The table has 9,500 to 12,000 distinct CDR3 sequences, approximately 6.5% seen once; the top ten hold 25% to 30%. Regarding time point: sample taken at primary tumor resection. Frozen PBMC, nontumor lung or tumor provided whole RNA, which was sequenced unsorted. Sequencing was performed on PBMCs, taken at surgery. These receptors were collected from a male donor with early-stage non-small cell lung cancer.

The table lists this clonotype with many counts. Being off target in a library aimed at alpha chains, this beta chain has a size of little meaning. V and J are TRBV12-3 or TRBV12-4 and TRBJ1-5; TRBD1 is a possible D gene (5 bases). V was trimmed by 2 bases and J by 0 bases, leaving 14 bases between them. This CDR3 is built from 17 residues. The CDR3 loop reads CASSLYGAGDSNQPQHF. The CDR3, as DNA: TGTGCCAGCAGTTTATATGGGGCGGGGGATAGCAATCAGCCCCAGCATTTT.

About this clonotype: Within a library made for alpha chains, this beta chain is off target, and its count is uninformative. The genes are TRBV6-4 and TRBJ2-3, with 11 bases that match TRBD2. V lost 0 bases, J lost 4 bases, and 0 bases stayed unmatched. The CDR3 consists of 15 residues. CDR1 and CDR2 (germline): MRHNA, SNTAGT. The CDR3 here is CASSDSSGGADTQYF. The CDR3 DNA reads TGTGCCAGCAGTGACTCTAGCGGGGGGGCAGATACGCAGTATTTT.

This clonotype was seen repeatedly, ten times or more. The library was designed around alpha chains, so this beta chain is a stray read whose abundance carries little weight. CDR3 nucleotides: TGTGCCAGCACCATACAGAGACTTACTGAAGCTTTCTTT. Translating gives CASTIQRLTEAFF. The V gene is TRBV12-3 or TRBV12-4, the J gene TRBJ1-1, with D uncertain. CDR3 length: 13 residues. Trimming removed 7 bases at V and 5 bases at J, with 14 bases between.

Remarks on this clonotype: Being off target in a library aimed at alpha chains, this beta chain has a size of little meaning. This chain connects TRBV19 to TRBJ1-5; 7 positions agree with TRBD1. Germline loops: CDR1 LNHDA, CDR2 SQIVND (reference sequence). CDR3 length: 15 residues. Losses at the gene ends were 0 bases for V and 1 base for J; bases not matched to a gene: 0. The CDR3 is CASSIEGQSNQPQHF. CDR3 nucleotide sequence: TGTGCCAGTAGTATAGAGGGACAGAGCAATCAGCCCCAGCATTTT. Variable domain in full (rest from reference TRBV19 and TRBJ1-5): DGGITQSPKYLFRKEGQNVTLSCEQNLNHDAMYWYRQDPGQGLRLIYYSQIVNDFQKGDIAEGYSVSREKKESFPLTVTSAQKNPTAFYLCASSIEGQSNQPQHFGDGTRLSIL.

This clonotype was detected ten times or more. This beta chain is a stray read from a library made for alpha chains; its abundance is not meaningful. V and J are TRBV6-5 and TRBJ2-5; perhaps TRBD2 as D (5 bases). Trimming cost V 3 bases and J 1 base, with 12 bases left between them. The germline V gene encodes CDR1 MNHEY and CDR2 SVGAGI. CDR3 length: 15 residues. CDR3 loop: CASSYNGVPQETQYF. The DNA for the CDR3 is TGTGCCAGCAGTTATAACGGGGTCCCCCAAGAGACCCAGTACTTC.

Comments on this clonotype: This beta chain is an unintended read in a library built for alpha chains; its size means little. This chain connects TRBV5-4 to TRBJ2-1; D gene ambiguous. The CDR3 extends over 16 amino acids. In germline, CDR1 is SGHNT, CDR2 YYREEE (reference sequence). V was pared by 0 bases and J by 0 bases, with 10 bases between. The CDR3 DNA sequence: TGTGCCAGCAGCTTGGGCCCAGGCAACTCCTACAATGAGCAGTTCTTC. It specifies CASSLGPGNSYNEQFF.

Of note for this clonotype: This beta chain turned up in a library designed for alpha chains; as an off-target read, its abundance says little. The CDR3 nucleotides read TGTGCCAGCAGCTTGACTAGCGGGATAGCACTGGAGACCCAGTACTTC. This sequence encodes CASSLTSGIALETQYF. The chain couples TRBV7-2 to TRBJ2-5; 11 bases match TRBD2. The length of the CDR3 is 16 residues. V trimming: 3 bases; J trimming: 5 bases; junction bases outside the gene matches: 8. In germline, CDR1 is SGHTA, CDR2 FQGNSA.

This clonotype showed up many times. Since it is a stray read in a library aimed at alpha chains, this beta chain has a size that is not meaningful. The chain has TRBV6-5 and TRBJ2-7; D is undetermined. The CDR3 covers 15 residues. The germline V and J ends were trimmed by 0 bases and 7 bases, with 16 bases remaining between them. In germline, CDR1 is MNHEY, CDR2 SVGAGI. CDR3 residues: CASSYSLANSGEQYF. Written as DNA, the CDR3 is TGTGCCAGCAGTTACTCCTTGGCCAACTCCGGGGAGCAGTACTTC.

This clonotype was observed at least ten times. Since it is a stray read in a library aimed at alpha chains, this beta chain has a size that is not meaningful. The chain uses TRBV28 and TRBJ2-5; the D call may be TRBD1 or TRBD2 (6 bases each). The V gene's germline CDR1 is MDHEN and CDR2 SYDVKM. There are 15 residues in the CDR3. V gave up 2 bases and J gave up 5 bases, with 15 bases separating them. For the CDR3, the DNA is TGTGCCAGCAGTTTAGGGTTGAGGGGGGCCGAGACCCAGTACTTC. Encoded protein: CASSLGLRGAETQYF.

The sample holds many counts of this clonotype. As an off-target read in a library built for alpha chains, this beta chain has a frequency of little significance. The V gene is TRBV6-5, the J gene TRBJ2-7; TRBD1 agrees at 8 bases. With 6 bases clipped from V and 3 bases from J, the junction kept 7 bases outside the gene matches. The germline CDR1 and CDR2 sequences are MNHEY and SVGAGI. The CDR3 loop spans 14 amino acids. The chain's CDR3 is CASSYRTGHYEQYF. The CDR3 region has the DNA TGTGCCAGCAGCTACCGGACAGGGCACTACGAGCAGTACTTC.

This clonotype is large in the sample. The library was built for alpha chains, so this beta chain is an off-target read and its size means little. The rearrangement uses TRBV10-3 and TRBJ2-4; the match to TRBD2 covers 12 bases. The CDR3 contains 17 residues. J lost 8 bases, V lost 2 bases, and 10 bases had no gene match. The germline gives CDR1 ENHRY, CDR2 SYGVKD. The DNA for the CDR3 is TGTGCCATCAGTGAGGGGACTAGCGGGCCCTTCGGGGACATTCAGTACTTC. This codes for CAISEGTSGPFGDIQYF.

This clonotype was observed at least ten times. Little can be read into the size of this beta chain, an off-target read in a library designed for alpha chains. This sequence joins TRBV27 and TRBJ1-1; 10 bases map to TRBD1. V lost 3 bases and J lost 0; bases outside the gene matches: 13. Germline assignment: CDR1 MNHEY and CDR2 SMNVEV (reference sequence). The CDR3 consists of 19 residues. The CDR3 coding sequence is TGTGCCAGCAGTTTGCGGGACAGGGGACTTCGGTACATGAACACTGAAGCTTTCTTT. Translation: CASSLRDRGLRYMNTEAFF.

This clonotype is classed as medium-sized (0.01 to 0.1%). A library prepared for alpha chains yielded this beta chain as an off-target read; its size is of little meaning. This sequence joins TRBV28 and TRBJ2-7; TRBD1 matches 9 bases. Per the germline V gene, CDR1 is MDHEN and CDR2 is SYDVKM. V was pared by 4 bases and J by 2 bases, with 6 bases of the junction left unmatched. CDR3 length: 15 amino acids. CDR3 in DNA: TGTGCCAGCAGTTCCGGGACAGGGCAGACCTACGAGCAGTACTTC. This encodes CASSSGTGQTYEQYF.

This clonotype was detected a few times. The junction departs from germline at one end; a sequencing error may be responsible. Being off target in a library aimed at alpha chains, this beta chain has a size of little meaning. The chain links TRBV10-3 to TRBJ2-4, with TRBD1 identical over 9 bases. The CDR3 extends over 14 amino acids. Germline V CDR1 and CDR2: ENHRY, SYGVKD. CDR3 sequence: CAISEQGAINIQYF. The CDR3 DNA reads as TGTGCCATCAGTGAACAGGGGGCCATAAACATTCAGTACTTC.

This clonotype was recorded many times. Being off target in a library aimed at alpha chains, this beta chain has a size of little meaning. The chain recombines TRBV20-1 with TRBJ2-3; D gene unclear. There are 16 residues in the CDR3. The germline V and J ends were trimmed by 1 base and 6 bases, with 20 bases remaining between them. Germline assignment: CDR1 DFQATT and CDR2 SNEGSKA (reference sequence). The DNA of the CDR3 is TGCAGTGCTAGAGGCCAACAAGGAGATCTTATGGATACGCAGTATTTT. Protein sequence: CSARGQQGDLMDTQYF.

This clonotype was seen at least ten times. This beta chain is an unintended read in a library built for alpha chains; its size means little. The J gene is TRBJ2-7, the V gene TRBV20-1; possibly TRBD2 for D (6 bases). Germline V gene sequence: CDR1 DFQATT, CDR2 SNEGSKA (reference sequence). Between the trimmed V and J ends, which lost 5 bases and 5 bases, there was a span of 22 bases. The CDR3 spans 15 residues. In DNA form, the CDR3 reads TGCAGTGCTCCTCCGGTTGGGGGACTCCTCCACGAGCAGTACTTC. Encoded protein: CSAPPVGGLLHEQYF.

Only a few counts were recorded for this clonotype. The library was designed around alpha chains, so this beta chain is a stray read whose abundance carries little weight. The genes are TRBV7-3 and TRBJ2-5, with 7 positions matching TRBD2. The germline V gene encodes CDR1 SGHTA and CDR2 FQGTGA. Trimming cost V 5 bases and J 1 base; bases outside gene matches: 7. The CDR3 is made up of 15 amino acids. The CDR3 DNA reads TGTGCCAGCAGCGTCGGAGCGGGAACCCAAGAGACCCAGTACTTC. Protein: CASSVGAGTQETQYF. The full variable domain, with the rest looked up from reference TRBV7-3 and TRBJ2-5, is GAGVSQTPSNKVTEKGKYVELRCDPISGHTALYWYRQSLGQGPEFLIYFQGTGAADDSGLPNDRFFAVRPEGSVSTLKIQRTERGDSAVYLCASSVGAGTQETQYFGPGTRLLVL.

In regard to this clonotype: In a library made to pick up alpha chains, this beta chain is a stray read with a size that means little. The V call is TRBV20-1, the J call TRBJ2-1; a possible D gene is TRBD1 (6 bases). V lost 6 bases, J lost 0 bases, and 24 bases lay in between. CDR1 DFQATT and CDR2 SNEGSKA come from the germline V gene (reference sequence). The CDR3 covers 18 residues. CDR3 sequence (DNA): TGCAGTGCACGACCTCCCTACAGAGACAGGAGCTCCTACAATGAGCAGTTCTTC. This encodes CSARPPYRDRSSYNEQFF.

This clonotype was counted at least ten times. This beta chain is an off-target read within a library intended for alpha chains, so its frequency means little. CDR3 amino acids: CASSLAAGNNEQFF. CDR3 sequence (DNA): TGTGCCAGCAGCTTAGCGGCCGGAAACAATGAGCAGTTCTTC. J is TRBJ2-1 and V is TRBV7-9, with D hard to call. Germline V CDR1 and CDR2: SEHNR, FQNEAQ (reference sequence). V was pared by 0 bases and J by 5 bases, with 8 bases between. The CDR3 runs 14 residues.

Remarks on this clonotype: This may arise from a read error, as a much more abundant clone is one base away. Lacking the conserved final phenylalanine or tryptophan, this CDR3 likely reflects a read error. Because this beta chain is a stray read in a library intended to capture alpha chains, its abundance should not be given much weight. The V call is TRBV12-3 or TRBV12-4, the J call TRBJ1-1; the match to TRBD1 covers 7 bases. The V segment lost 0 bases and the J segment 8 bases; nucleotides outside the gene matches: 3. There are 13 residues in the CDR3. CDR3 bases: TGTGCCAGCAGTTTAGCAGGGGGCAAGGAAGCTTTCTCT. It specifies CASSLAGGKEAFS.

This clonotype is labeled as medium-sized. Since the library was made to target alpha chains, this beta chain is a stray read and its abundance is not meaningful. The chain is built from TRBV7-6 and TRBJ1-1; maybe TRBD1 (5 bases). Trimming left V 1 base short and J 4 bases short, with 13 bases between. Looked up from germline, CDR1 is SGHVS and CDR2 is FNYEAQ. CDR3 length equals 15 residues. The CDR3 DNA is TGTGCCAGCAGCTTAGGGGGGGGAAGGGCCACTGAAGCTTTCTTT. This codes for CASSLGGGRATEAFF.

The table lists this clonotype with many counts. Since the library was made to target alpha chains, this beta chain is a stray read and its abundance is not meaningful. This sequence joins TRBV4-1 and TRBJ2-2, with 14 bases fitting TRBD2. CDR3 length: 17 residues. Germline values: CDR1 MGHRA, CDR2 YSYEKL. J was trimmed by 5 bases and V by 4 bases; bases with no gene match: 6. CDR3 bases: TGCGCCAGCAGCCTCGACCGGACTAGCGGGAGGACCGGGGAGCTGTTTTTT. It codes for CASSLDRTSGRTGELFF.

About this clonotype: A library made for alpha chains picked up this beta chain off target, so its size means little. V is TRBV10-3 and J is TRBJ2-7; 9 bases line up with TRBD1. Germline V gene data show CDR1 as ENHRY and CDR2 as SYGVKD. CDR3 size: 12 residues. V dropped 10 bases and J dropped 4; count of bases not matched to a gene: 5. The CDR3 spells CATSGQGYEQYF. The CDR3 nucleotides are TGTGCCACCTCGGGACAGGGTTACGAGCAGTACTTC.

This clonotype was seen more than once but under ten times. This beta chain is an off-target read within a library intended for alpha chains, so its frequency means little. The chain links TRBV6-5 to TRBJ1-2; the D gene is possibly TRBD1 (5 bases). CDR1 MNHEY and CDR2 SVGAGI come from the germline V gene. The length of the CDR3 is 15 residues. The ends were cut back, 2 bases at V and 4 bases at J, with 14 bases in the middle. The CDR3 loop is CASSYASSGTYGYTF. The CDR3 coding sequence is TGTGCCAGCAGTTACGCGTCTTCAGGGACCTATGGCTACACCTTC.

Ten or more counts support this clonotype. This beta chain was picked up by a library intended for alpha chains and is off target, so its count carries little meaning. The chain links TRBV20-1 to TRBJ1-6, with 7 bases matching TRBD1. The CDR3 loop spans 14 amino acids. Germline V gives CDR1 DFQATT, CDR2 SNEGSKA (reference sequence). Trimming cost V 1 base and J 7 bases; bases outside gene matches: 4. CDR3 DNA: TGCAGTGCTAGAGGCCGGGACAGAAATTCACCCCTCCACTTT. Its translation: CSARGRDRNSPLHF.